This T cell receptor beta chain was obtained from a study of blood T cell repertoires in COVID-19. As for the study in general: The United States, Italy and Spain provided the acute and convalescent COVID-19 samples. T cells, B-cell-depleted T cells, or PBMCs provided the cDNA or gDNA that served as material.

This clone appeared once. The authors' processing: Scientists estimated how many nucleated cells there were by amplifying reference gene primers. Assay used: immunoSEQ multiplex PCR; TCRdb lists only in-frame clones, some missing. Clonal size and the V and J genes are those of that table, whereas D and trimming came from the DNA. This table has under 20,000 clones, around 82% appearing once. This CDR3 is 15 amino acids long. J lost 5 bases, V lost 4 bases, and 8 bases had no gene match. The germline V gene encodes CDR1 SEHNR and CDR2 FQNEAQ (reference sequence). Sequencing input: peripheral blood. This clonotype originated in a human donor in a cohort sampled during active COVID-19. The rearrangement uses TRBV7-9 and TRBJ2-7; 10 bases match TRBD1. The CDR3 DNA reads as TGTGCCAGCAGCTATAAGACAGGGGGCATCGACGAGCAGTACTTC. As protein: CASSYKTGGIDEQYF.